The rows below give T cell receptor beta chains drawn from one sample of a study of blood T cells in healthy people across ages. TCRdb independently ran MiXCR on the 5' RACE reads; one entry per CDR3 protein. The table lists about 680,000 distinct CDR3 sequences, about 52% of them singletons, with under 35% in the top ten. The specimen sequenced was blood. All receptors derive from a woman in her sixties in good health. CDR3s include the opening cysteine and the closing phenylalanine or tryptophan. The order of the fields is D gene, V gene, clone size, J gene, CDR3 protein, CDR3 DNA. The D gene is left open where the match is weak. Rows give clone size only sometimes, using once, few, many, or a class for an expanded clone.

>TRBD2|TRBV29-1|-|TRBJ2-1
CSVEDGGLAGGMNEQFF
TGCAGCGTTGAAGACGGGGGACTAGCGGGAGGGATGAATGAGCAGTTCTTC
>TRBD1|TRBV12-3/TRBV12-4|many|TRBJ2-5
CASSPDRGETQYF
TGTGCCAGCAGCCCGGACAGGGGAGAGACCCAGTACTTC
>-|TRBV5-1|-|TRBJ2-1
CASSFELQYNEQFF
TGCGCCAGCAGCTTTGAACTCCAATACAATGAGCAGTTCTTC
>TRBD1|TRBV29-1|-|TRBJ2-4
CGVEGTGRNIQYF
TGCGGCGTTGAGGGGACAGGGAGGAACATTCAGTACTTC
>-|TRBV29-1|-|TRBJ2-7
CSVDRGEDEQYF
TGCAGCGTTGACAGGGGGGAAGACGAGCAGTACTTC
>-|TRBV5-6|few|TRBJ2-1
CASSLIGNPNEQFF
TGTGCCAGCAGCTTAATAGGGAACCCCAATGAGCAGTTCTTC
>-|TRBV20-1|-|TRBJ2-7
CSARDGGYPAQYF
TGCAGTGCTAGAGATGGGGGCTATCCGGCCCAGTACTTC
>TRBD1|TRBV7-9|once|TRBJ1-4
CASSAQGAELFF
TGTGCCAGCAGCGCGCAGGGGGCCGAACTGTTTTTT
>TRBD1|TRBV7-2|-|TRBJ1-6
CASSLVAGTGGALSPFHF
TGTGCCAGCAGCTTAGTCGCCGGGACAGGGGGAGCACTTTCACCCTTCCACTTT
>-|TRBV30|few|TRBJ1-2
CAWRSGSHGYTF
TGTGCCTGGAGATCGGGCTCTCATGGCTACACCTTC
>-|TRBV2|-|TRBJ1-2
CAVGAEYGYTF
TGTGCGGTGGGGGCGGAATATGGCTACACCTTC
>-|TRBV7-2|-|TRBJ1-4
CASSLRQREKLFF
TGTGCCAGCAGCTTAAGACAGCGGGAAAAACTGTTTTTT
>-|TRBV13|-|TRBJ2-1
CASSLGLGNSYNEQFF
TGTGCCAGCAGCTTAGGCCTGGGGAACTCCTACAATGAGCAGTTCTTC
>TRBD1|TRBV7-2|-|TRBJ2-5
CASSSGQGRTQYF
TGTGCCAGCAGCTCCGGACAGGGCCGGACCCAGTACTTC
>TRBD2|TRBV10-3|-|TRBJ2-3
CAISGQAGGVDTQYF
TGTGCCATCAGTGGCCAAGCGGGAGGGGTAGATACGCAGTATTTT
>TRBD1|TRBV20-1|few|TRBJ2-7
CSAREPTGQAYEQYF
TGCAGTGCTAGAGAGCCGACGGGACAGGCCTACGAGCAGTACTTC
>-|TRBV7-2|few|TRBJ2-1
CASSLGRQPYNEQFF
TGTGCCAGCAGCTTAGGTCGGCAGCCATACAATGAGCAGTTCTTC
>-|TRBV5-1|-|TRBJ1-1
CASSLGGGFMNTEAFF
TGCGCCAGCAGCTTGGGCGGGGGGTTCATGAACACTGAAGCTTTCTTT
>TRBD1|TRBV10-3|-|TRBJ1-2
CAISETGDYGYTF
TGTGCCATCAGTGAGACAGGGGACTATGGCTACACCTTC
>-|TRBV20-1|few|TRBJ2-7
CSAPEDTYEQYF
TGCAGTGCACCAGAAGATACCTACGAGCAGTACTTC
>TRBD1|TRBV20-1|-|TRBJ2-1
CSAVTGTGINEQFF
TGCAGTGCTGTGACCGGGACAGGGATCAACGAGCAGTTCTTC
>-|TRBV29-1|-|TRBJ2-7
CSVEDPGRDEQYF
TGCAGCGTTGAAGACCCGGGTCGCGACGAGCAGTACTTC
>-|TRBV7-8|few|TRBJ2-7
CASSDQGPEQYF
TGTGCCAGCAGCGACCAGGGGCCCGAGCAGTACTTC
>TRBD1|TRBV10-3|few|TRBJ1-2
CAISEGDRVYGYTF
TGTGCCATCAGTGAGGGGGACAGGGTCTATGGCTACACCTTC
>-|TRBV9|many|TRBJ2-1
CASSLGMTSPFF
TGTGCCAGCAGCCTCGGGATGACTAGTCCGTTCTTC
>-|TRBV7-2|-|TRBJ1-1
CTSSATGFTEAFF
TGTACCAGCAGCGCAACAGGGTTCACTGAAGCTTTCTTT
>TRBD2|TRBV4-3|-|TRBJ2-6
CASSQVIAGEWVPSGANVLTF
TGCGCCAGCAGCCAAGTTATAGCGGGTGAGTGGGTCCCCTCTGGGGCCAACGTCCTGACTTTC
>-|TRBV7-2|-|TRBJ1-1
CASSFSSGTEAFF
TGTGCCAGCAGCTTCTCTTCGGGCACTGAAGCTTTCTTT
>-|TRBV4-1|many|TRBJ2-1
CASSQYNEQFF
TGTGCCAGCAGCCAGTACAATGAGCAGTTCTTC
>TRBD1|TRBV24-1|-|TRBJ2-3
CATSESGQGSTDTQYF
TGTGCCACCAGTGAATCGGGACAGGGATCGACAGATACGCAGTATTTT
>-|TRBV7-2|once|TRBJ2-1
CASILSGTYSYNEQFF
TGTGCCAGCATCCTCTCCGGGACTTACTCCTACAATGAGCAGTTCTTC
>-|TRBV7-2|-|TRBJ2-7
CASSSGPKSYEQYF
TGTGCCAGCAGCTCCGGCCCTAAATCCTACGAGCAGTACTTC
>-|TRBV20-1|once|TRBJ1-2
CSAREGRGIYGYTF
TGCAGTGCTAGGGAAGGGCGTGGGATCTATGGCTACACCTTC
>TRBD1|TRBV7-2|few|TRBJ1-1
CASSLKGTGTAKVNTEAFF
TGTGCCAGCAGCTTGAAAGGGACCGGGACAGCCAAAGTGAACACTGAAGCTTTCTTT
>-|TRBV2|-|TRBJ1-1
CASSEIGRVNTEAFF
TGTGCCAGCAGTGAAATCGGCCGAGTTAACACTGAAGCTTTCTTT
>-|TRBV6-1|-|TRBJ2-7
CASREQGFTYEQYF
TGTGCCAGCAGAGAACAGGGCTTTACCTACGAGCAGTACTTC
>-|TRBV11-3|once|TRBJ2-5
CASSLVSGGGNNEQYF
TGTGCCAGCAGCTTAGTGAGCGGTGGGGGTAACAATGAGCAGTACTTC
>TRBD1|TRBV5-1|-|TRBJ1-6
CASSLGQGVDSPLHF
TGCGCCAGCAGCCTGGGACAGGGGGTTGATTCACCCCTCCACTTT
>-|TRBV3-1|few|TRBJ2-7
CASSQGIARVLAEQYF
TGTGCCAGCAGCCAAGGAATCGCGAGGGTACTGGCCGAGCAGTACTTC
>-|TRBV20-1|few|TRBJ1-6
CSAKVGLSPLHF
TGCAGTGCTAAAGTTGGGCTTTCACCCCTCCACTTT
>TRBD1|TRBV7-2|-|TRBJ2-7
CASSLPSGQTIEQYF
TGTGCCAGCAGCTTACCCTCGGGACAGACCATCGAGCAGTACTTC
>-|TRBV20-1|-|TRBJ1-6
CSANPQGQRPSSYNSPLHF
TGCAGTGCCAACCCCCAAGGACAGCGACCGAGCTCCTATAATTCACCCCTCCACTTT
>TRBD2|TRBV20-1|-|TRBJ2-3
CSAAGLAGGGDTQYF
TGCAGTGCCGCTGGACTAGCGGGAGGTGGGGATACGCAGTATTTT
>-|TRBV27|-|TRBJ1-1
CASSPERGVTEAFF
TGTGCCAGCAGTCCCGAGAGAGGGGTGACTGAAGCTTTCTTT
>TRBD2|TRBV4-2|few|TRBJ2-1
CASSQGLAEGSEQFF
TGTGCCAGCAGCCAGGGACTAGCGGAGGGGAGTGAGCAGTTCTTC
>-|TRBV15|-|TRBJ2-7
CTTSRLQDRETSGYYEQYF
TGTACCACCAGCAGATTGCAGGACAGGGAAACTAGCGGGTACTACGAGCAGTACTTC
>-|TRBV6-5|-|TRBJ1-4
CASSYDLQTGATNEKLFF
TGTGCCAGCAGTTACGACCTCCAAACAGGAGCAACTAATGAAAAACTGTTTTTT
>-|TRBV14|-|TRBJ1-2
CASSQGYLSGGYTF
TGTGCCAGCAGCCAAGGCTACCTATCGGGTGGCTACACCTTC
>TRBD2|TRBV12-3/TRBV12-4|-|TRBJ2-1
CASSGTSGRASGEQFF
TGTGCCAGCAGTGGGACTAGCGGGAGGGCTTCAGGCGAGCAGTTCTTC
>-|TRBV24-1|few|TRBJ2-1
CATSDLSPTGSYNEQFF
TGTGCCACCAGTGATTTGAGCCCCACGGGCTCCTACAATGAGCAGTTCTTC
>TRBD2|TRBV10-3|-|TRBJ2-1
CAISPQTLLAEQFF
TGTGCCATCAGCCCACAAACTTTACTAGCGGAGCAGTTCTTC
>TRBD2|TRBV7-2|-|TRBJ2-1
CASSLINGRSNEQFF
TGTGCCAGCAGCTTAATTAACGGGAGGAGCAATGAGCAGTTCTTC
>-|TRBV7-9|-|TRBJ2-7
CASSLEIGSEQYF
TGTGCCAGCAGCTTAGAAATAGGGTCCGAGCAGTACTTC
>-|TRBV12-3/TRBV12-4|many|TRBJ2-5
CASSRQNQETQYF
TGTGCCAGCAGTCGACAGAACCAAGAGACCCAGTACTTC
>-|TRBV6-2/TRBV6-3|many|TRBJ2-4
CASSYLEGKAKNIQYF
TGTGCCAGCAGTTACTTAGAGGGGAAAGCCAAAAACATTCAGTACTTC
>TRBD1|TRBV3-1|-|TRBJ2-1
CASSRRTGVVNEQFF
TGTGCCAGCAGCCGGAGAACAGGGGTTGTCAACGAGCAGTTCTTC